One and the same sample provided the 30 T cell receptor beta chains below, sequenced in a study of blood T cell repertoires in COVID-19. Sequencing was performed with immunoSEQ multiplex PCR; in TCRdb, only in-frame clones are kept and a portion is missing. This sample has about 170,000 clones, with 83% found just once. The sample comprised PBMCs or T cells enriched from blood (not recorded which). These receptors were taken from a woman aged 45-59 years in a cohort exposed to, infected with or recovered from COVID-19 (not recorded which).

This clone came up a few times. J is TRBJ1-1 and V is TRBV21-1; TRBD1 reflects the table's D call only, with no check against the DNA. TRBV21-1 is deemed a pseudogene. This CDR3 has 12 amino acids. CDR3 protein: CASSLQGPRAFF. CDR3 coding DNA: TGTGCCAGCAGTTTACAGGGCCCGCGGGCTTTCTTT.

J is TRBJ2-2 and V is TRBV29-1; TRBD2 agrees at 7 bases. Losses at the gene ends were 1 base for V and 6 bases for J; bases not matched to a gene: 11. There are 16 residues in the CDR3. Looked up from germline, CDR1 is SQVTM and CDR2 is ANQGSEA. The CDR3 nucleotides read TGCAGCGTTGAAGTATTATCGGCTAGCGGATCCGGGGAGCTGTTTTTT. This gives the protein CSVEVLSASGSGELFF.

This clone was recorded once. The genes are TRBV19 and TRBJ1-5, with 9 bases fitting TRBD1. Germline loops: CDR1 LNHDA, CDR2 SQIVND (reference sequence). The CDR3 consists of 17 residues. V shed 5 bases and J 0 bases; nucleotides not matched to a gene: 8. CDR3 residues: CASSPRWTGVSNQPQHF. In DNA, the CDR3 is TGTGCCAGTAGTCCCCGATGGACAGGGGTTAGCAATCAGCCCCAGCATTTT. The full variable domain, with the rest looked up from reference TRBV19 and TRBJ1-5, is DGGITQSPKYLFRKEGQNVTLSCEQNLNHDAMYWYRQDPGQGLRLIYYSQIVNDFQKGDIAEGYSVSREKKESFPLTVTSAQKNPTAFYLCASSPRWTGVSNQPQHFGDGTRLSIL.

The chain carries TRBV7-9 and TRBJ1-1, with D perhaps matching TRBD1 (6 bases). V lost 5 bases and J lost 3, with 13 bases in between. This CDR3 region has 14 residues. CDR1 SEHNR and CDR2 FQNEAQ come from the germline V gene (reference sequence). The CDR3 here is CASSLYRVYTEAFF. DNA for the CDR3: TGTGCCAGCAGCCTATACAGGGTTTACACTGAAGCTTTCTTT.

The chain employs TRBV7-3 and TRBJ2-2; TRBD1 might be the D (5 bases). Germline V CDR1 and CDR2: SGHTA, FQGTGA. The length of the CDR3 is 16 residues. V was trimmed by 1 base and J by 0 bases, leaving 9 bases between them. CDR3 nucleotides: TGTGCCAGCAGCTTAAGAGCAGGGACGAACACCGGGGAGCTGTTTTTT. Amino acid sequence: CASSLRAGTNTGELFF.

This clone turned up a few times. The chain is built from TRBV5-1 and TRBJ1-3; D gene ambiguous. Germline V gene sequence: CDR1 SGHRS, CDR2 YFSETQ. The V end was cut by 4 bases, the J end by 1 base, with 9 bases between. The CDR3 sequence is 14 residues long. CDR3 region: CASSSGESGNTIYF. CDR3 in DNA: TGCGCCAGCAGCAGCGGGGAATCTGGAAACACCATATATTTT. The variable domain in full, completed from reference TRBV5-1 and TRBJ1-3, reads KAGVTQTPRYLIKTRGQQVTLSCSPISGHRSVSWYQQTPGQGLQFLFEYFSETQRNKGNFPGRFSGRQFSNSRSEMNVSTLELGDSALYLCASSSGESGNTIYFGEGSWLTVV.

This sequence joins TRBV4-1 and TRBJ1-1; D may be TRBD1 (5 bases). Germline CDR1 and CDR2: MGHRA and YSYEKL. This CDR3 is 15 amino acids long. With 2 bases removed from V and 1 base from J, the gap between germline ends came to 11 bases. The CDR3 loop reads CASSQSPGWNTEAFF. CDR3 DNA sequence: TGCGCCAGCAGCCAATCGCCAGGGTGGAACACTGAAGCTTTCTTT.

This clone was counted a single time. The chain employs TRBV2 and TRBJ2-3; 12 bases match TRBD2. CDR1 and CDR2 from the germline V gene are SNHLY and FYNNEI. V trimming: 4 bases; J trimming: 4 bases; junction bases outside the gene matches: 3. There are 15 residues in the CDR3. DNA of the CDR3: TGTGCCAGCAGTGCACTAGCGGGGGGTGCAGATACGCAGTATTTT. This gives the protein CASSALAGGADTQYF.

There are a few counts of this clone. This sequence joins TRBV5-4 and TRBJ2-5, with 10 positions matching TRBD2. Germline V lookup: CDR1 SGHNT, CDR2 YYREEE (reference sequence). The CDR3 covers 15 residues. V lost 4 bases to trimming and J lost 4 bases; unmatched junction nucleotides: 7. CDR3 sequence: CASSPSGRAGETQYF. The CDR3 DNA reads TGTGCCAGCAGCCCCAGCGGGAGGGCCGGAGAGACCCAGTACTTC.

The V gene is TRBV10-3, the J gene TRBJ2-2, with D uncertain. CDR3 length: 14 amino acids. Germline V gene sequence: CDR1 ENHRY, CDR2 SYGVKD. Between the trimmed V and J ends, which lost 2 bases and 2 bases, there was a span of 6 bases. CDR3 in amino acids: CAISEHFNTGELFF. CDR3 bases: TGTGCCATCAGTGAGCACTTTAACACCGGGGAGCTGTTTTTT.

The chain couples TRBV19 to TRBJ2-1, with 7 positions matching TRBD1. J lost 3 bases, V lost 4 bases, and 6 bases had no gene match. Germline V CDR1 and CDR2: LNHDA, SQIVND (reference sequence). The CDR3 sequence is 15 residues long. In nucleotides, the CDR3 is TGTGCCAGTAGTACTAACAGGGGTAACTACAATGAGCAGTTCTTC. Translation: CASSTNRGNYNEQFF.

This clone is judged medium-sized. V gene TRBV19 combines with J gene TRBJ1-5; D is unclear. The germline gives CDR1 LNHDA, CDR2 SQIVND (reference sequence). The CDR3 runs to 13 residues. V was shortened by 8 bases and J by 3 bases, with 11 bases between the two germline ends. CDR3 coding DNA: TGTGCCAGTGCAGGAGGGAACAATCAGCCCCAGCATTTT. Protein sequence: CASAGGNNQPQHF. Filled out from reference TRBV19 and TRBJ1-5, the complete variable domain reads DGGITQSPKYLFRKEGQNVTLSCEQNLNHDAMYWYRQDPGQGLRLIYYSQIVNDFQKGDIAEGYSVSREKKESFPLTVTSAQKNPTAFYLCASAGGNNQPQHFGDGTRLSIL.

The chain is built from TRBV18 and TRBJ2-1; possibly TRBD1 for D (6 bases). V lost 6 bases to trimming and J lost 0 bases, with 9 bases between them. CDR3 length equals 14 residues. Germline V lookup: CDR1 KGHSH, CDR2 LQKENI. The CDR3 region has the DNA TGTGCCAGCTCCCGGGACAACTCCTACAATGAGCAGTTCTTC. It specifies CASSRDNSYNEQFF.

This chain joins TRBV9 and TRBJ1-6, with TRBD1 identical over 10 bases. Germline lookup yields CDR1 SGDLS and CDR2 YYNGEE. Trimming took 2 bases from V and 6 from J; bases not matched to a gene: 5. This CDR3 contains 16 residues. Here the CDR3 DNA reads TGTGCCAGCAGCGTCGCGGACAGGGGGGGTAATTCACCCCTCCACTTT. Translation gives CASSVADRGGNSPLHF.

The genes are TRBV30 and TRBJ2-7; no definite D call. There are 13 residues in the CDR3. Trimming cost V 4 bases and J 1 base, with 11 bases left between them. Germline CDR1 is GTSNPN and CDR2 is SVGIG (reference sequence). The CDR3: CAWNPTTSYEQYF. The CDR3 DNA reads TGTGCCTGGAATCCAACCACATCCTACGAGCAGTACTTC.

V and J are TRBV19 and TRBJ1-6; 8 bases align to TRBD1. The CDR3 loop spans 13 amino acids. Germline loops: CDR1 LNHDA, CDR2 SQIVND (reference sequence). V was clipped by 7 bases and J by 14 bases; unmatched bases: 10. The CDR3, as DNA: TGTGCCAGTACCGAACTGACAGGGGAGGCCCTCCACTTT. It codes for CASTELTGEALHF.

The V gene is TRBV29-1, the J gene TRBJ2-2; 8 bases are a match to TRBD1. Looked up from germline, CDR1 is SQVTM and CDR2 is ANQGSEA. V trimming: 7 bases; J trimming: 6 bases; junction bases outside the gene matches: 10. The CDR3 runs 14 residues. DNA for the CDR3: TGCAGCGCCTTTGGACAGGGCTTTTCCGGGGAGCTGTTTTTT. This encodes CSAFGQGFSGELFF.

The chain carries TRBV5-1 and TRBJ2-6; D perhaps matches TRBD2 (5 bases). Germline V gene data show CDR1 as SGHRS and CDR2 as YFSETQ. This CDR3 region has 19 residues. Between the trimmed V and J ends, which lost 0 bases and 4 bases, there was a span of 20 bases. The CDR3 is CASSLAGVGVGAGANVLTF. The DNA for the CDR3 is TGCGCCAGCAGCTTGGCTGGCGTCGGGGTCGGTGCAGGGGCCAACGTCCTGACTTTC.

There are a few counts of this clone. The V and J genes are TRBV6-5 and TRBJ1-2; TRBD1 matches 8 bases. The CDR3 runs to 13 residues. Germline V gives CDR1 MNHEY, CDR2 SVGAGI. CDR3 in DNA: TGTGTCACGACAGGGGCCACATCGTATGGCTACACCTTC. This codes for CVTTGATSYGYTF.

J is TRBJ2-5 and V is TRBV18; the match to TRBD2 covers 14 bases. The CDR3 length is 19 residues. The V gene end was trimmed by 2 bases and the J gene end by 0 bases; junction bases not matched to a gene: 8. Germline V lookup: CDR1 KGHSH, CDR2 LQKENI. CDR3 amino acids: CASSPTGLAGGEYQETQYF. In nucleotides, the CDR3 is TGTGCCAGCTCACCAACAGGACTAGCGGGAGGCGAGTACCAAGAGACCCAGTACTTC.

This clone was seen only once. Here the CDR3 reads CATGEEAFF. CDR3 sequence (DNA): TGTGCCACGGGGGAGGAAGCTTTCTTT. The genes are TRBV28 and TRBJ1-1; TRBD1 is a possible D gene (5 bases). This CDR3 spans 9 amino acids. V dropped 10 bases and J dropped 8 bases, with 8 bases sitting between them. Germline V CDR1 and CDR2: MDHEN, SYDVKM.

The rearrangement uses TRBV12-5 and TRBJ2-1; TRBD2 matches at 13 bases. CDR1 is LGHNT and CDR2 is FRNRAP in the germline V gene. The CDR3 runs 13 residues. V was clipped by 9 bases and J by 6 bases; unmatched bases: 2. CDR3 DNA: TGTGCTAGGGGGACTAGCGGGGTCAATGAGCAGTTCTTC. It translates to CARGTSGVNEQFF.

J is TRBJ1-5 and V is TRBV7-9, with a weak D call TRBD1 (6 bases). V shed 5 bases and J shed 3 bases, with 11 bases lying between them. This CDR3 is 14 amino acids long. The germline V gene has CDR1 SEHNR and CDR2 FQNEAQ (reference sequence). The CDR3 spells CASSVTGNNQPQHF. The CDR3 region has the DNA TGTGCCAGCAGCGTAACAGGGAACAATCAGCCCCAGCATTTT.

The CDR3 loop is CASSLDSGGWGEAFF. The CDR3 DNA sequence: TGTGCCAGCAGCTTAGATTCTGGGGGCTGGGGTGAAGCTTTCTTT. The chain joins TRBV7-2 to TRBJ1-1; a weak D match, TRBD1 (6 bases). Per germline, CDR1 SGHTA and CDR2 FQGNSA. The CDR3 extends over 15 amino acids. The ends were cut back, 1 base at V and 7 bases at J, with 16 bases in the middle.

The chain has TRBV7-6 and TRBJ2-1; D possibly corresponds to TRBD2 (7 bases). V lost 1 base to trimming and J lost 12 bases, with 22 bases between them. The germline V gene encodes CDR1 SGHVS and CDR2 FNYEAQ. CDR3 length equals 16 residues. The DNA of the CDR3 is TGTGCCAGCAGCTTAGTCGGCAGCGGGACACCCATCGGGCAGTTCTTC. Its translation is CASSLVGSGTPIGQFF. The full variable domain, its missing parts supplied by reference TRBV7-6 and TRBJ2-1, is GAGVSQSPRYKVTKRGQDVALRCDPISGHVSLYWYRQALGQGPEFLTYFNYEAQQDKSGLPNDRFSAERPEGSISTLTIQRTEQRDSAMYRCASSLVGSGTPIGQFFGPGTRLTVL.

The chain links TRBV28 to TRBJ1-1; possible D gene TRBD1, 5 bases. Germline CDR1 MDHEN, CDR2 SYDVKM. V was cut by 4 bases and J by 1 base, with 19 bases left in between. The CDR3 is 17 residues long. The CDR3 DNA follows: TGTGCCAGCAGTTCTATGTACCTACAGGAGAAGAACACTGAAGCTTTCTTT. It specifies CASSSMYLQEKNTEAFF.

This rearrangement joins TRBV28 to TRBJ2-1; 8 bases match TRBD1. V lost 0 bases and J lost 9; bases outside the gene matches: 7. Per germline, CDR1 MDHEN and CDR2 SYDVKM. This CDR3 region has 15 residues. CDR3 amino acids: CASSLWSQGAGEQFF. CDR3 nucleotide sequence: TGTGCCAGCAGTTTATGGAGTCAGGGGGCGGGTGAGCAGTTCTTC.

V gene TRBV12-3 or TRBV12-4 combines with J gene TRBJ2-3; D possibly corresponds to TRBD1 (6 bases). Trimming stripped 6 bases from V and 4 bases from J, with 11 bases between. This CDR3 has 13 residues. CDR3 residues: CASSPQGSDTQYF. CDR3 sequence (DNA): TGTGCCAGCAGCCCCCAGGGGTCAGATACGCAGTATTTT.

The chain recombines TRBV5-1 with TRBJ2-3; 9 nucleotides match TRBD2. The CDR3 is 15 residues long. Germline-derived CDR1 and CDR2 are SGHRS and YFSETQ. The V gene end was trimmed by 3 bases and the J gene end by 2 bases; junction bases not matched to a gene: 4. CDR3 nucleotides: TGCGCCAGCAGCTCCCTAGCGGGGCTCACAGATACGCAGTATTTT. Protein: CASSSLAGLTDTQYF.

The V and J genes are TRBV9 and TRBJ2-3; possibly TRBD1 for D (6 bases). The V gene lost 1 base and the J gene lost 1 base, with 16 bases spanning the gap. The CDR3 extends over 17 amino acids. Germline lookup yields CDR1 SGDLS and CDR2 YYNGEE. The CDR3 DNA sequence: TGTGCCAGCAGCGTAAGGGACACTATAGGGGGCACAGATACGCAGTATTTT. This translates into CASSVRDTIGGTDTQYF.